Listed here is a single T cell receptor beta chain. Clones were sequenced by immunoSEQ multiplex PCR, and TCRdb holds only the in-frame ones, with some missing. This table holds about 110,000 clones, around 91% found once. The length of the CDR3 is 16 residues. Trimming removed 5 bases from V and 4 bases from J; junction bases left unmatched: 9. Looked up from germline, CDR1 is SNHLY and CDR2 is FYNNEI. The sample comes from a study of T cell responses to AZD1222 COVID-19 vaccine. The sample in question was peripheral blood, obtained 28 days after the second AZD1222 dose. The rearrangement joins TRBV2 to TRBJ2-5, with TRBD2 matching over 11 bases. This TCR was recovered from an adult who received the AZD1222 COVID-19 vaccine. The CDR3 region has the DNA TGTGCCAGCAGTTTTATGACTAGCGGGGTGGGAGAGACCCAGTACTTC. Translated: CASSFMTSGVGETQYF.